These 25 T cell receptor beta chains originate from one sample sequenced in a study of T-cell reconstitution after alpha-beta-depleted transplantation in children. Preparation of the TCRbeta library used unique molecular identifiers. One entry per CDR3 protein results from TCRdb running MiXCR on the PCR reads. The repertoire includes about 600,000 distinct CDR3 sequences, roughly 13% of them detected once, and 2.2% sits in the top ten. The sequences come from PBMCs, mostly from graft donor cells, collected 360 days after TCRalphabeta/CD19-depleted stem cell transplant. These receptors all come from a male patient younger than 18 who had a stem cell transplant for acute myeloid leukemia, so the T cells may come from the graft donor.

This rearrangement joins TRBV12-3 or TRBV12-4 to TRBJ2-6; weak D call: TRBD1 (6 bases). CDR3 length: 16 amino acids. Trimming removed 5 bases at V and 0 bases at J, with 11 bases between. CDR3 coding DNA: TGTGCCAGCAGTCAGCGACAGGTCTCTGGGGCCAACGTCCTGACTTTC. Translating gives CASSQRQVSGANVLTF.

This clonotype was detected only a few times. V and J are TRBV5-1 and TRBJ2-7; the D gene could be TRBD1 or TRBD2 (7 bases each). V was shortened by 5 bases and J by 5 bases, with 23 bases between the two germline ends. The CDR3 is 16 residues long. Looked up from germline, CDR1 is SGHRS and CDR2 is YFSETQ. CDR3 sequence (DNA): TGCGCCAGCAGAGAACCAGGGGGGGCGAATTCCCACGAGCAGTACTTC. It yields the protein CASREPGGANSHEQYF.

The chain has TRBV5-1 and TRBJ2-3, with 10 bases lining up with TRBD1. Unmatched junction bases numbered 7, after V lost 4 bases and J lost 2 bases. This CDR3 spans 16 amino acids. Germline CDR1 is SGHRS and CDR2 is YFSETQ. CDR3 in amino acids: CASSPTGTGVTDTQYF. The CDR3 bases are TGCGCCAGCAGCCCAACCGGGACAGGGGTCACAGATACGCAGTATTTT. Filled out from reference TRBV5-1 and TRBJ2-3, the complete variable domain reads KAGVTQTPRYLIKTRGQQVTLSCSPISGHRSVSWYQQTPGQGLQFLFEYFSETQRNKGNFPGRFSGRQFSNSRSEMNVSTLELGDSALYLCASSPTGTGVTDTQYFGPGTRLTVL.

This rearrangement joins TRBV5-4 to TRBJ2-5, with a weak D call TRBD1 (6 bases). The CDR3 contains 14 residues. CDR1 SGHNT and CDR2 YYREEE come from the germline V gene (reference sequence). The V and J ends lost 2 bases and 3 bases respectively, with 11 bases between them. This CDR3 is CASSLSPGEETQYF. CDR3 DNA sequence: TGTGCCAGCAGCTTATCTCCAGGGGAAGAGACCCAGTACTTC.

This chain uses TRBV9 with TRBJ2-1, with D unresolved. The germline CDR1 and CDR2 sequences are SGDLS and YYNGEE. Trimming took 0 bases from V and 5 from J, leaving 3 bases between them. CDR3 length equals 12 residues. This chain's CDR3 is CASSVVNNEQFF. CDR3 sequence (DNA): TGTGCCAGCAGCGTAGTGAACAATGAGCAGTTCTTC. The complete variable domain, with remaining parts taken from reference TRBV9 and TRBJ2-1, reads DSGVTQTPKHLITATGQRVTLRCSPRSGDLSVYWYQQSLDQGLQFLIQYYNGEERAKGNILERFSAQQFPDLHSELNLSSLELGDSALYFCASSVVNNEQFFGPGTRLTVL.

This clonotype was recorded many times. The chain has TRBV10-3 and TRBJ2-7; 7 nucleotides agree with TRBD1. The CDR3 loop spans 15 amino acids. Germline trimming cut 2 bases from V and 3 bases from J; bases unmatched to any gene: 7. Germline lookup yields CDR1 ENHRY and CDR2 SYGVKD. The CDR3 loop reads CAISEPTGSNYEQYF. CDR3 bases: TGTGCCATCAGTGAGCCGACAGGGTCTAACTACGAGCAGTACTTC.

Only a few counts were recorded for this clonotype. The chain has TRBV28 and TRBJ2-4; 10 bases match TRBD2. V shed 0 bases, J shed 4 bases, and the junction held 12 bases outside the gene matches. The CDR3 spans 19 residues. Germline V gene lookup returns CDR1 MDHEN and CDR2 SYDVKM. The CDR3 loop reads CASSLWNRASGRKKNIQYF. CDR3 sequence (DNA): TGTGCCAGCAGTTTATGGAATAGGGCTAGCGGGAGAAAGAAAAACATTCAGTACTTC.

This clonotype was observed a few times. The CDR3 protein is CSARDLASGSYNEQFF. The CDR3 DNA reads TGCAGTGCTAGAGATCTGGCTAGCGGCTCCTACAATGAGCAGTTCTTC. The chain is built from TRBV20-1 and TRBJ2-1; 7 positions agree with TRBD2. The CDR3 runs to 16 residues. Germline-derived CDR1 and CDR2 are DFQATT and SNEGSKA (reference sequence). V was pared by 0 bases and J by 0 bases, with 5 bases of the junction left unmatched.

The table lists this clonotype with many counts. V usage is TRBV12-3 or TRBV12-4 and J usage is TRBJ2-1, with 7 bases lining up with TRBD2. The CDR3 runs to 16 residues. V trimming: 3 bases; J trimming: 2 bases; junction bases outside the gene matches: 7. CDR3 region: CASSFLVGGPYNEQFF. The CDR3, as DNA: TGTGCCAGCAGTTTCTTGGTGGGAGGGCCCTACAATGAGCAGTTCTTC.

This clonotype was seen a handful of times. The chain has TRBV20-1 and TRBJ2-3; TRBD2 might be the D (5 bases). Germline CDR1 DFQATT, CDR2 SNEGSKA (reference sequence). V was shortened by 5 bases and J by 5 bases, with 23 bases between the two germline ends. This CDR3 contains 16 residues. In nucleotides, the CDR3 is TGCAGTGCTCGCCCCGCCTGGGCGGGTTCGGGAGATACGCAGTATTTT. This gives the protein CSARPAWAGSGDTQYF.

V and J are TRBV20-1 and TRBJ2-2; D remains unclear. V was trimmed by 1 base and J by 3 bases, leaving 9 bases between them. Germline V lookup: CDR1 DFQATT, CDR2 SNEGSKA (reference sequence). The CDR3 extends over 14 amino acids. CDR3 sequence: CSARAWTDTGELFF. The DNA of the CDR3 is TGCAGTGCTAGAGCCTGGACGGACACCGGGGAGCTGTTTTTT.

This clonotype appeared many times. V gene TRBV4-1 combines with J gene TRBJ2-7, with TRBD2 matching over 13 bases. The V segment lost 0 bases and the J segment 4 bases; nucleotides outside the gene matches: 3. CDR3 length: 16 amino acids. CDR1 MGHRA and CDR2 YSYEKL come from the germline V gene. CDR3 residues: CASSQEGLAGEYEQYF. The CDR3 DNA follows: TGCGCCAGCAGCCAAGAAGGACTAGCGGGAGAATACGAGCAGTACTTC.

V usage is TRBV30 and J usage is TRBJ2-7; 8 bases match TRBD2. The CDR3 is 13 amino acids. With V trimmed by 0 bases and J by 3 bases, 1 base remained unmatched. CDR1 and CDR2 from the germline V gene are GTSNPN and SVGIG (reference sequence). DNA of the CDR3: TGTGCCTGGAGTGTAACTAGCGGCTACGAGCAGTACTTC. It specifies CAWSVTSGYEQYF.

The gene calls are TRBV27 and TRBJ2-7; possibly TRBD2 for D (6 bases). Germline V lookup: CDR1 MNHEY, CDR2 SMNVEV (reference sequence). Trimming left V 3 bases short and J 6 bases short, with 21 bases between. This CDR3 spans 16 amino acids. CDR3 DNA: TGTGCCAGCAGTTTTAGGGGTGGGTGGCAGGGAGGCGAGCAGTACTTC. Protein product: CASSFRGGWQGGEQYF.

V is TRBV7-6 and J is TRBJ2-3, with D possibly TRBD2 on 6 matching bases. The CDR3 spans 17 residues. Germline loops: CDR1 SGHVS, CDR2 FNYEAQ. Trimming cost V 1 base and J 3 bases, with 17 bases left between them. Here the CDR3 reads CASSLEIAGRVTDTQYF. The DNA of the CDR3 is TGTGCCAGCAGCTTAGAGATTGCGGGAAGGGTAACAGATACGCAGTATTTT.

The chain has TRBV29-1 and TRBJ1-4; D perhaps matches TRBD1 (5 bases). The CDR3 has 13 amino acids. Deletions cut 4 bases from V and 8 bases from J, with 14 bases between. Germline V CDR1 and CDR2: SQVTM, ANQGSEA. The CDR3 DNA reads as TGCAGCGTTGTAGCTATGGGGGAGGAAAAACTGTTTTTT. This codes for CSVVAMGEEKLFF.

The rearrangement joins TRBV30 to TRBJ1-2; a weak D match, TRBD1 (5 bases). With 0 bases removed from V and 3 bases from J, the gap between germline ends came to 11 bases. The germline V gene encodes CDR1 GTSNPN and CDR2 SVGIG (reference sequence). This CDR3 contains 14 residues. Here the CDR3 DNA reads TGTGCCTGGAGTGTAAGGCGGGGCCACTATGGCTACACCTTC. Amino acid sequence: CAWSVRRGHYGYTF.

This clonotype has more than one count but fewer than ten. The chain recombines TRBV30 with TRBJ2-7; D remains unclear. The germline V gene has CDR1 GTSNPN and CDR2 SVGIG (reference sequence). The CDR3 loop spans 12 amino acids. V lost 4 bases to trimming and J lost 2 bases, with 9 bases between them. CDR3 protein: CAWKAATYEQYF. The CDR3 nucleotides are TGTGCCTGGAAGGCGGCCACCTACGAGCAGTACTTC.

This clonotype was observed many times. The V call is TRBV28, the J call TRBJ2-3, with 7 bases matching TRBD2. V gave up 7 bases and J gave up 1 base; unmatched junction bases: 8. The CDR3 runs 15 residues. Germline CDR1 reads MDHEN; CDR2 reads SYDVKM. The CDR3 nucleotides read TGTGCCAGCACCATGGGGGGGAAAGGCACAGATACGCAGTATTTT. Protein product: CASTMGGKGTDTQYF.

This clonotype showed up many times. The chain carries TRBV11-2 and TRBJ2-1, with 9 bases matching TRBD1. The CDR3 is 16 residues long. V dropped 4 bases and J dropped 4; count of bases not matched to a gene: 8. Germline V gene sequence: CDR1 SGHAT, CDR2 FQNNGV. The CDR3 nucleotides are TGTGCCAGCAGCTCATCATCGGGACAGGGATACAATGAGCAGTTCTTC. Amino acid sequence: CASSSSSGQGYNEQFF.

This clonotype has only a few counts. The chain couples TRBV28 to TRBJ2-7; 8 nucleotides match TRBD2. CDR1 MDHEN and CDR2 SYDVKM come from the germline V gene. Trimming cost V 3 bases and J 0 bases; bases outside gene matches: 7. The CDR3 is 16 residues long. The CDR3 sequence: CASSFGWGTSSYEQYF. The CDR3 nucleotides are TGTGCCAGCAGTTTTGGTTGGGGGACTAGCTCCTACGAGCAGTACTTC.

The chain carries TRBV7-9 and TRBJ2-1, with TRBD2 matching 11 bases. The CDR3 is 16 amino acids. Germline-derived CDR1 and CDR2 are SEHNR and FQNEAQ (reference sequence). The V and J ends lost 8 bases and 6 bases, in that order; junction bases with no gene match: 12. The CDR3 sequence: CASPTSGRGMGNEQFF. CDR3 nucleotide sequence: TGTGCCAGCCCCACTAGCGGGAGAGGTATGGGCAATGAGCAGTTCTTC. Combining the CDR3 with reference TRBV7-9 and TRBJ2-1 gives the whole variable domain DTGVSQNPRHKITKRGQNVTFRCDPISEHNRLYWYRQTLGQGPEFLTYFQNEAQLEKSRLLSDRFSAERPKGSFSTLEIQRTEQGDSAMYLCASPTSGRGMGNEQFFGPGTRLTVL.

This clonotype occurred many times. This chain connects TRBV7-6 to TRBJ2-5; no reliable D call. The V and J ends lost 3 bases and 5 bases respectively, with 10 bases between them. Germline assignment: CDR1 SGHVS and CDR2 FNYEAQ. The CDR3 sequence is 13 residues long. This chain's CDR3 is CASSFHTYETQYF. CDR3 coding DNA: TGTGCCAGCAGCTTCCATACGTATGAGACCCAGTACTTC.

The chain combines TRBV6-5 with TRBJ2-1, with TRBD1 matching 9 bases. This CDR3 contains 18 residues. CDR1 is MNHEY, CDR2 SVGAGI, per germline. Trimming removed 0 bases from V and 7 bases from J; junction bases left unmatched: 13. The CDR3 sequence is CASSYSSHLGTGLNEQFF. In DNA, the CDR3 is TGTGCCAGCAGTTACTCTTCTCACCTCGGGACAGGGCTAAATGAGCAGTTCTTC.

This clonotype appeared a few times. The CDR3 is CSAALQGRLFF. CDR3 nucleotide sequence: TGCAGTGCGGCCTTACAGGGGAGACTGTTTTTT. The chain employs TRBV20-1 and TRBJ1-4; 7 bases agree with TRBD1. V lost 6 bases, J lost 13 bases, and 8 bases stayed unmatched. Germline V gives CDR1 DFQATT, CDR2 SNEGSKA (reference sequence). The CDR3 extends over 11 amino acids.